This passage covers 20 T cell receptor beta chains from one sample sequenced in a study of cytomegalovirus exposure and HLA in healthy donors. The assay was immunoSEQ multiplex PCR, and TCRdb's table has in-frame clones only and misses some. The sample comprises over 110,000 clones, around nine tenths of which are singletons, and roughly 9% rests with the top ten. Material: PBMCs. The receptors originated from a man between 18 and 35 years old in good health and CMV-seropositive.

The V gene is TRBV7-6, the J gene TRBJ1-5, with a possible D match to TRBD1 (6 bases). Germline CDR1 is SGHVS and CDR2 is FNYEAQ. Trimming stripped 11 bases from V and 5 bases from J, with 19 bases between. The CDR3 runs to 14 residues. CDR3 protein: CAFDTGPRDQPQHF. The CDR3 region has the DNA TGTGCCTTTGACACAGGGCCGCGCGATCAGCCCCAGCATTTT.

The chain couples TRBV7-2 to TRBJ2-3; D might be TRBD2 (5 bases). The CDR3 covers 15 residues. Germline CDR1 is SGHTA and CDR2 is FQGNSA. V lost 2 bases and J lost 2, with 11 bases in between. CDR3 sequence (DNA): TGTGCCAGCAGCTTACTTTGGACTCCCACAGATACGCAGTATTTT. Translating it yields CASSLLWTPTDTQYF.

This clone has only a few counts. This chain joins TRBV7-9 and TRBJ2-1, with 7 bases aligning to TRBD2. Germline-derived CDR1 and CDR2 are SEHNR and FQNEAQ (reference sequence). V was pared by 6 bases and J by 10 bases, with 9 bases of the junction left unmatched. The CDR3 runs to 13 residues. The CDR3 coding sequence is TGTGCCAGCAGTCCCCGACTAGCCAAGGAGCAGTTCTTC. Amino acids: CASSPRLAKEQFF.

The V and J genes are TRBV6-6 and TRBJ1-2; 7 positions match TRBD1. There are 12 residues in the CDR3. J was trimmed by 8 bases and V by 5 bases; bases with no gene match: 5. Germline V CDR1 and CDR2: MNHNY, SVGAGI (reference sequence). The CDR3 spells CASSATGKGYTF. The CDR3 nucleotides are TGTGCCAGCAGTGCGACAGGGAAGGGCTACACCTTC.

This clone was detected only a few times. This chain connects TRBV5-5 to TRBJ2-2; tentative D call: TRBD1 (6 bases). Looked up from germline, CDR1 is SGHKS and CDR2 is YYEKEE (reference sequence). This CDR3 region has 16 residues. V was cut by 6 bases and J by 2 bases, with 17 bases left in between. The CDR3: CASTVGAQGNTGELFF. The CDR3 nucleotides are TGTGCCAGCACCGTGGGGGCCCAGGGCAACACCGGGGAGCTGTTTTTT. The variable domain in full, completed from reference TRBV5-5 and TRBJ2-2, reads DAGVTQSPTHLIKTRGQQVTLRCSPISGHKSVSWYQQVLGQGPQFIFQYYEKEERGRGNFPDRFSARQFPNYSSELNVNALLLGDSALYLCASTVGAQGNTGELFFGEGSRLTVL.

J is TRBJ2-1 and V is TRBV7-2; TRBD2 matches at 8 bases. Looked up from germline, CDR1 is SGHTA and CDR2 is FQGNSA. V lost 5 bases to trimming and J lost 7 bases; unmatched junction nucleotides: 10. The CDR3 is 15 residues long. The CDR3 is CASSQAWTSSNEQFF. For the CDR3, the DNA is TGTGCCAGCAGCCAAGCCTGGACTAGCTCAAATGAGCAGTTCTTC.

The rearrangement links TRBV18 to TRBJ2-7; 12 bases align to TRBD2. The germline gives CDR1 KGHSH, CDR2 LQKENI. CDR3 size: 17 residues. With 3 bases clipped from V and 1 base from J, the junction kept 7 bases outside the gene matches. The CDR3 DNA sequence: TGTGCCAGCTCACCGGGTACTAGCGGGAGGACTTCCTACGAGCAGTACTTC. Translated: CASSPGTSGRTSYEQYF.

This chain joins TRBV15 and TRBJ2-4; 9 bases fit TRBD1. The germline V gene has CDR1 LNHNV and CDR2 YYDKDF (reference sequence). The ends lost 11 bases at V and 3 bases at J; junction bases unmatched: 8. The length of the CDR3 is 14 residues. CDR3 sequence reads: CASGTGYGKNIQYF. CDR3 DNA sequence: TGTGCCTCCGGGACAGGGTACGGCAAAAACATTCAGTACTTC.

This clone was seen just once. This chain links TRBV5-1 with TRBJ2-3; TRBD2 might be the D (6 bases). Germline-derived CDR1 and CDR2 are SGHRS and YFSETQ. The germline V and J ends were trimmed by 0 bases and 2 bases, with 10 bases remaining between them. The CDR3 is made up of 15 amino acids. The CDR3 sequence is CASSLVGGPTDTQYF. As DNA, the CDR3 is TGCGCCAGCAGCTTGGTCGGGGGACCCACAGATACGCAGTATTTT.

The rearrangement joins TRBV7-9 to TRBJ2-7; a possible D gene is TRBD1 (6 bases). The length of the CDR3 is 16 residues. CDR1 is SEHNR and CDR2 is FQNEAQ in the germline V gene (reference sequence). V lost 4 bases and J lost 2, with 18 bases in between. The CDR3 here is CASSSNRDIRPYEQYF. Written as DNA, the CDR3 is TGTGCCAGCAGCTCCAACCGGGACATAAGGCCCTACGAGCAGTACTTC.

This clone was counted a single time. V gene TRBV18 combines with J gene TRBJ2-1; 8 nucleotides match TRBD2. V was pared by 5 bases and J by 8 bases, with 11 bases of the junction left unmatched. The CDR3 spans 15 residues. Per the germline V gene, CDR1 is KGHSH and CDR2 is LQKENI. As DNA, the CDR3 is TGTGCCAGCTCAGAACGGGAGGGCCTTAAATATGAGCAGTTCTTC. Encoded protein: CASSEREGLKYEQFF.

The CDR3 reads CASSPARGSSGNTIYF. The DNA for the CDR3 is TGTGCCAGCAGCCCCGCGCGGGGGAGTTCTGGAAACACCATATATTTT. The V gene is TRBV5-5, the J gene TRBJ1-3; tentative D call: TRBD1 (5 bases). Germline CDR1 is SGHKS and CDR2 is YYEKEE (reference sequence). The CDR3 runs 16 residues. V gave up 4 bases and J gave up 1 base, with 15 bases separating them.

The CDR3 protein is CSVESGINYGYTF. In DNA, the CDR3 is TGCAGCGTTGAGTCAGGAATTAACTATGGCTACACCTTC. This rearrangement joins TRBV29-1 to TRBJ1-2; D is unresolved. The V gene lost 3 bases and the J gene lost 1 base, with 9 bases spanning the gap. The CDR3 extends over 13 amino acids. Germline CDR1 reads SQVTM; CDR2 reads ANQGSEA.

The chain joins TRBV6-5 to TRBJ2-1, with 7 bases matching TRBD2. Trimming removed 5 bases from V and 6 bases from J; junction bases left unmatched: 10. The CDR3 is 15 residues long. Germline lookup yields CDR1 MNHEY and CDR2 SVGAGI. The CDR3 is CASSRLAGPFNEQFF. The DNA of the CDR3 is TGTGCCAGCAGTCGACTAGCTGGGCCTTTCAATGAGCAGTTCTTC.

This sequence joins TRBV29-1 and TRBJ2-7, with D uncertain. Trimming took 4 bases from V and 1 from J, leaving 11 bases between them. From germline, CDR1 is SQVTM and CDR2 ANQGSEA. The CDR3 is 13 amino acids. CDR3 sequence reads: CSVATRVSYEQYF. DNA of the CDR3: TGCAGCGTTGCCACCCGGGTTTCCTACGAGCAGTACTTC.

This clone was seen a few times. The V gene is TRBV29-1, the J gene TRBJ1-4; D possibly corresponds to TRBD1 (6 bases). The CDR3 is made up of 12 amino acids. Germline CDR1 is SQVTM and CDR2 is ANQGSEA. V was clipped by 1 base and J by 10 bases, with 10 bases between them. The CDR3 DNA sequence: TGCAGCGTTGAAGGCGGACAGCGAAAACTGTTTTTT. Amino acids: CSVEGGQRKLFF.

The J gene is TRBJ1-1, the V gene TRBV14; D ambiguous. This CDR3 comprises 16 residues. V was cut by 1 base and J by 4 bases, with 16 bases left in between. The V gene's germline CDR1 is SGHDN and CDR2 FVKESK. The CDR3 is CASSQVTAVRSTEAFF. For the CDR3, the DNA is TGTGCCAGCAGCCAAGTCACTGCCGTGAGGTCCACTGAAGCTTTCTTT.

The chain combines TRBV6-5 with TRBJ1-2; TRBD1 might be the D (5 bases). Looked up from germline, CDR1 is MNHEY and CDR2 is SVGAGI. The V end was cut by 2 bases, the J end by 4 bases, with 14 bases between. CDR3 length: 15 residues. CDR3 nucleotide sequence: TGTGCCAGCAGTTACGAGGACAACTCCTTCTATGGCTACACCTTC. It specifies CASSYEDNSFYGYTF.

CDR3 sequence: CASSLIWTVQETQYF. In DNA, the CDR3 is TGTGCCAGCAGCTTAATCTGGACAGTCCAAGAGACCCAGTACTTC. The chain joins TRBV7-2 to TRBJ2-5; TRBD1 is a possible D gene (6 bases). CDR1 SGHTA and CDR2 FQGNSA come from the germline V gene. The CDR3 covers 15 residues. V dropped 2 bases and J dropped 1 base, with 11 bases sitting between them.

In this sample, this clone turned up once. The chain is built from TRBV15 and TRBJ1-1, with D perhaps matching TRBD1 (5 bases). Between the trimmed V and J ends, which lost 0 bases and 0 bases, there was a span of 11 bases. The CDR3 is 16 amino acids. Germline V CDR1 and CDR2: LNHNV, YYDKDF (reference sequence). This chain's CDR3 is CATSRDPQGMNTEAFF. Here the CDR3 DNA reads TGTGCCACCAGCAGAGATCCGCAGGGTATGAACACTGAAGCTTTCTTT.